Sequencing of this T cell receptor beta chain was carried out in a study of somatic mutations in cytotoxic T cells in rheumatoid arthritis. The J segment lost 4 bases and the V segment lost 7 bases, leaving 8 bases of the junction unmatched. This CDR3 has 16 amino acids. The germline gives CDR1 MNHEY, CDR2 SMNVEV (reference sequence). The repertoire was sequenced with immunoSEQ multiplex PCR; TCRdb's copy has only in-frame clones and lacks some. The sample includes 21,000 or so clones, 80% to 90% of them seen just once. The CD4+ and CD8+ fractions came from positive magnetic bead selection and were purity-checked by flow cytometry.

V and J are TRBV27 and TRBJ2-1; the match to TRBD2 covers 12 bases. The origin of this receptor is an adult with rheumatoid arthritis. Sequencing was done on a sample of CD8+ T cells sorted from blood. The CDR3: CASTPLGLAGYNEQFF. As DNA, the CDR3 is TGTGCCAGCACCCCTCTAGGACTAGCGGGGTACAATGAGCAGTTCTTC.